These 7 T cell receptor beta chains were sequenced from one sample in a study of metastatic and nonmetastatic thyroid tumors (TCRdb year 2020). None of the patients had been given any treatment before thyroid surgery. The method behind the library was PCR. Sequencing relied on an Illumina HiSeq 4000. TCRdb reworked the public reads: Q25 trimming with fastp, MiXCR clone assembly, productive beta chains retained. The sample table records roughly 64,000 clones; about 4% of these occur just once. Together, the top ten hold around 24% of the sample. The sequenced sample consisted of blood. The receptors derive from a female donor with papillary thyroid cancer or a benign thyroid nodule (not recorded which). Some clones in this sample may be carry-over from other donors' samples.

This clone was seen a few times. This chain uses TRBV20-1 with TRBJ2-5; a weak D match, TRBD1 (5 bases). The germline V gene has CDR1 DFQATT and CDR2 SNEGSKA (reference sequence). V was shortened by 1 base and J by 4 bases, with 13 bases between the two germline ends. The CDR3 covers 14 residues. CDR3 loop: CSARVTGQGETQYF. The CDR3 DNA reads TGCAGTGCTAGAGTAACAGGACAAGGAGAGACCCAGTACTTC.

Details on this clone: The same CDR3 arises from other DNA sequences in this sample as well. The chain employs TRBV14 and TRBJ2-3; no firm D call. Germline V gene lookup returns CDR1 SGHDN and CDR2 FVKESK. Trimming pared 1 base from V and 6 bases from J, leaving 8 bases between. CDR3 length equals 13 residues. The CDR3 loop is CASSQATFDTQYF. DNA for the CDR3: TGTGCCAGCAGCCAAGCCACATTCGATACGCAGTATTTT.

V usage is TRBV6-2 or TRBV6-3 and J usage is TRBJ1-4; D remains unclear. The CDR3 contains 14 residues. The germline gives CDR1 MNHEY, CDR2 SVGEGT. Trimming stripped 7 bases from V and 8 bases from J, with 17 bases between. CDR3 DNA: TGTGCCAGCACCGTGACCCTAACCGGGGAAAAACTGTTTTTT. It translates to CASTVTLTGEKLFF.

This clone was recorded a few times. Compared with germline, one end of the junction differs, possibly owing to a read error. The gene calls are TRBV27 and TRBJ2-7, with D possibly matching TRBD2 (6 bases). Per the germline V gene, CDR1 is MNHEY and CDR2 is SMNVEV (reference sequence). The CDR3 is 12 residues long. The CDR3 DNA reads TGCCCGCAGCTTGGGGGGAACGACGAGCAGTACTTC. Translated: CPQLGGNDEQYF.

This chain links TRBV6-1 with TRBJ2-2; D might be TRBD2 (5 bases). The V and J ends lost 1 base and 4 bases respectively, with 16 bases between them. This CDR3 region has 17 residues. Germline CDR1 MNHNS, CDR2 SASEGT. The CDR3 region is CASSEVIEGVGTGELFF. CDR3 coding DNA: TGTGCCAGCAGTGAAGTTATCGAGGGAGTTGGCACCGGGGAGCTGTTTTTT.

This clone was counted many times. The rearrangement joins TRBV28 to TRBJ2-1, with D uncertain. Per the germline V gene, CDR1 is MDHEN and CDR2 is SYDVKM. V gave up 8 bases and J gave up 2 bases, with 7 bases separating them. The CDR3 has 12 amino acids. Written as DNA, the CDR3 is TGTGCCAGCCGTCAGACCTACAATGAGCAGTTCTTC. Translating gives CASRQTYNEQFF.

V usage is TRBV12-3 or TRBV12-4 and J usage is TRBJ2-5; D is ambiguous. The CDR3 contains 11 residues. V lost 3 bases and J 4 bases, leaving 3 bases between the germline ends. As DNA, the CDR3 is TGTGCCAGCAGTTTTGGAGAGACCCAGTACTTC. It translates to CASSFGETQYF.